The 32 T cell receptor beta chains given below trace back to one sample, sequenced in a study of shared clonotypes between healthy human individuals. Profiling relied on immunoSEQ multiplex PCR, and the TCRdb table lists in-frame clones only, not all of them. The sample contains around 2,000,000 clones, approximately 94% of which appear only once. Naive CD8 cells lacked CD45RO and underwent positive selection for CCR7, leaving out terminally differentiated effector memory CD45RA+ cells. Sequenced material: naive CD8+ T cells sorted from blood. These receptors were obtained from a man younger than 35 in good health.

The chain recombines TRBV27 with TRBJ2-1; no clear D. This CDR3 has 13 residues. V lost 4 bases and J lost 2, with 6 bases in between. Germline assignment: CDR1 MNHEY and CDR2 SMNVEV (reference sequence). Here the CDR3 DNA reads TGTGCCAGCAGTTACTCCCCCTACAATGAGCAGTTCTTC. Translation gives CASSYSPYNEQFF.

Here the CDR3 DNA reads TGTGCCAGCAGTTTCCGGGACATCACAGATACGCAGTATTTT. Translated: CASSFRDITDTQYF. The rearrangement uses TRBV27 and TRBJ2-3, with D perhaps matching TRBD1 (6 bases). The CDR3 runs 14 residues. In germline, CDR1 is MNHEY, CDR2 SMNVEV (reference sequence). Trimming stripped 3 bases from V and 2 bases from J, with 9 bases between.

V is TRBV30 and J is TRBJ2-1; a possible D gene is TRBD1 (5 bases). The germline V gene encodes CDR1 GTSNPN and CDR2 SVGIG (reference sequence). The CDR3 is 12 residues long. V was trimmed by 1 base and J by 10 bases, leaving 11 bases between them. In nucleotides, the CDR3 is TGTGCCTGGAGTGCGACAGCTACGGAGCAGTTCTTC. It codes for CAWSATATEQFF.

The rearrangement links TRBV19 to TRBJ2-1; 7 bases are a match to TRBD1. There are 16 residues in the CDR3. The germline CDR1 and CDR2 sequences are LNHDA and SQIVND (reference sequence). Germline trimming cut 6 bases from V and 6 bases from J; bases unmatched to any gene: 14. CDR3 coding DNA: TGTGCCAGTAGCTCCGCCGGGACAGCCCTTCGCAATGAGCAGTTCTTC. The encoded protein is CASSSAGTALRNEQFF.

This clone was counted a single time. This sequence joins TRBV7-9 and TRBJ1-1, with D possibly TRBD1 on 5 matching bases. Per germline, CDR1 SEHNR and CDR2 FQNEAQ (reference sequence). The CDR3 consists of 15 residues. The V gene lost 5 bases and the J gene lost 5 bases, with 18 bases spanning the gap. For the CDR3, the DNA is TGTGCCAGCAGCCCTACCGGGACCGTTTATACTGAAGCTTTCTTT. Protein sequence: CASSPTGTVYTEAFF.

The chain joins TRBV6-1 to TRBJ2-7; D remains unclear. CDR1 MNHNS and CDR2 SASEGT come from the germline V gene. V was cut by 1 base and J by 10 bases, with 14 bases left in between. This CDR3 has 13 amino acids. CDR3 nucleotide sequence: TGTGCCAGCAGTGAAGGCCCGGAACTGAGTCAGTACTTC. Its translation: CASSEGPELSQYF.

V usage is TRBV9 and J usage is TRBJ2-7; perhaps TRBD2 as D (6 bases). Germline assignment: CDR1 SGDLS and CDR2 YYNGEE. Between the trimmed V and J ends, which lost 0 bases and 5 bases, there was a span of 12 bases. This CDR3 is built from 14 residues. CDR3 in DNA: TGTGCCAGCAGCGTAGGAGGGAGGAGGGACGAGCAGTACTTC. It yields the protein CASSVGGRRDEQYF.

The CDR3 DNA is TGTGCCTGGAGTGTTAGGACAGGGGCCTACGAGCAGTACTTC. Amino acid sequence: CAWSVRTGAYEQYF. This sequence joins TRBV30 and TRBJ2-7; TRBD1 agrees at 9 bases. V gave up 0 bases and J gave up 2 bases; unmatched junction bases: 2. The CDR3 extends over 14 amino acids. CDR1 is GTSNPN and CDR2 is SVGIG in the germline V gene (reference sequence).

The chain recombines TRBV13 with TRBJ2-2; D not resolved. The V and J ends lost 2 bases and 7 bases respectively, with 14 bases between them. The CDR3 is 15 residues long. The germline V gene has CDR1 PRHDT and CDR2 FYEKMQ (reference sequence). CDR3 region: CASSLRVSDVGELFF. The CDR3 DNA is TGTGCCAGCAGCTTACGGGTCTCCGATGTCGGGGAGCTGTTTTTT.

The gene calls are TRBV14 and TRBJ1-4; no firm D call. The germline V and J ends were trimmed by 1 base and 1 base, with 7 bases remaining between them. CDR1 is SGHDN and CDR2 is FVKESK in the germline V gene. The length of the CDR3 is 15 residues. The chain's CDR3 is CASSQGAGTNEKLFF. CDR3 in DNA: TGTGCCAGCAGCCAAGGGGCGGGAACTAATGAAAAACTGTTTTTT.

A word on this clone: Other DNA variants within this sample encode the same CDR3. The V call is TRBV7-9, the J call TRBJ2-1; tentatively, D is TRBD2 (5 bases). Trimming took 4 bases from V and 0 from J, leaving 10 bases between them. This CDR3 comprises 15 residues. Looked up from germline, CDR1 is SEHNR and CDR2 is FQNEAQ (reference sequence). The CDR3 DNA follows: TGTGCCAGCAGCTCGGACTCTAGCTCCTACAATGAGCAGTTCTTC. It codes for CASSSDSSSYNEQFF.

The chain recombines TRBV7-9 with TRBJ1-4, with D perhaps TRBD1 (5 bases). Germline loops: CDR1 SEHNR, CDR2 FQNEAQ (reference sequence). The length of the CDR3 is 13 residues. Trimming removed 2 bases at V and 8 bases at J, with 9 bases between. CDR3 residues: CASSLPGTEKLFF. CDR3 coding DNA: TGTGCCAGCAGCTTACCTGGGACCGAAAAACTGTTTTTT. Combining the CDR3 with reference TRBV7-9 and TRBJ1-4 gives the whole variable domain DTGVSQNPRHKITKRGQNVTFRCDPISEHNRLYWYRQTLGQGPEFLTYFQNEAQLEKSRLLSDRFSAERPKGSFSTLEIQRTEQGDSAMYLCASSLPGTEKLFFGSGTQLSVL.

The rearrangement uses TRBV5-6 and TRBJ2-3; D is unclear. The CDR3 consists of 13 residues. Germline V gives CDR1 SGHDT, CDR2 YYEEEE. V lost 0 bases and J lost 5, with 7 bases in between. In nucleotides, the CDR3 is TGTGCCAGCAGCTTGGAGGGTGAAGATACGCAGTATTTT. It is translated as CASSLEGEDTQYF. The whole variable domain, filled in from reference TRBV5-6 and TRBJ2-3, reads DAGVTQSPTHLIKTRGQQVTLRCSPKSGHDTVSWYQQALGQGPQFIFQYYEEEERQRGNFPDRFSGHQFPNYSSELNVNALLLGDSALYLCASSLEGEDTQYFGPGTRLTVL.

This chain uses TRBV5-1 with TRBJ1-1; 8 bases fit TRBD1. V lost 5 bases to trimming and J lost 6 bases; unmatched junction nucleotides: 9. CDR1 SGHRS and CDR2 YFSETQ come from the germline V gene. The CDR3 length is 14 residues. CDR3 amino acids: CASRGTTGVPEAFF. For the CDR3, the DNA is TGCGCCAGCAGGGGAACGACAGGGGTTCCTGAAGCTTTCTTT.

V usage is TRBV10-3 and J usage is TRBJ2-2; D gene ambiguous. CDR3 length: 13 amino acids. Germline values: CDR1 ENHRY, CDR2 SYGVKD. Trimming shortened V by 6 bases and J by 5 bases, and 10 bases separated the two germline ends. The CDR3 DNA sequence: TGTGCCATCAGGTCCCAGACTACCGGGGAGCTGTTTTTT. Protein: CAIRSQTTGELFF.

The chain is built from TRBV28 and TRBJ2-3; TRBD1 matches 8 bases. V lost 4 bases and J lost 3; bases outside the gene matches: 6. This CDR3 region has 15 residues. Germline V gene lookup returns CDR1 MDHEN and CDR2 SYDVKM. CDR3 residues: CASSSRGRRTDTQYF. Written as DNA, the CDR3 is TGTGCCAGCAGTTCCAGGGGGCGGAGGACAGATACGCAGTATTTT.

This chain joins TRBV9 and TRBJ2-2; D ambiguous. Deletions cut 4 bases from V and 1 base from J, with 14 bases between. The CDR3 is made up of 16 amino acids. Germline lookup yields CDR1 SGDLS and CDR2 YYNGEE. The CDR3 coding sequence is TGTGCCAGCAGCCCCCCGTTAAGCGAGAACACCGGGGAGCTGTTTTTT. This sequence encodes CASSPPLSENTGELFF.

About this clone itself: Other DNA sequences from this sample encode an identical CDR3 as well. The chain recombines TRBV9 with TRBJ2-7; D is unclear. Looked up from germline, CDR1 is SGDLS and CDR2 is YYNGEE. This CDR3 spans 13 amino acids. Trimming left V 0 bases short and J 0 bases short, with 4 bases between. The CDR3 nucleotides read TGTGCCAGCAGCGTAGGTACCTCCTACGAGCAGTACTTC. Its protein is CASSVGTSYEQYF.

On this clone: The sample holds other DNA sequences that translate to the same CDR3. The chain has TRBV7-9 and TRBJ2-7; 10 nucleotides match TRBD1. The CDR3 covers 15 residues. CDR1 SEHNR and CDR2 FQNEAQ come from the germline V gene (reference sequence). V gave up 5 bases and J gave up 1 base; unmatched junction bases: 5. The CDR3 DNA sequence: TGTGCCAGCAGCCCCGGACAGGGGGTTTCCTACGAGCAGTACTTC. Protein: CASSPGQGVSYEQYF. The full variable domain, rest sourced from reference TRBV7-9 and TRBJ2-7, is DTGVSQNPRHKITKRGQNVTFRCDPISEHNRLYWYRQTLGQGPEFLTYFQNEAQLEKSRLLSDRFSAERPKGSFSTLEIQRTEQGDSAMYLCASSPGQGVSYEQYFGPGTRLTVT.

The V call is TRBV5-6, the J call TRBJ2-7; D is undetermined. Germline V CDR1 and CDR2: SGHDT, YYEEEE. This CDR3 has 12 residues. Trimming took 2 bases from V and 5 from J, leaving 8 bases between them. CDR3 region: CASSFRPDEQYF. The CDR3 DNA is TGTGCCAGCAGCTTTAGACCAGACGAGCAGTACTTC.

V and J are TRBV7-9 and TRBJ2-3, with D perhaps assigned TRBD1 or TRBD2 (5 bases each). The CDR3 is 16 amino acids. V lost 4 bases and J 0 bases, leaving 14 bases between the germline ends. Germline V gene sequence: CDR1 SEHNR, CDR2 FQNEAQ (reference sequence). The CDR3 loop is CASSSPWDQSTDTQYF. Here the CDR3 DNA reads TGTGCCAGCAGCTCCCCCTGGGACCAGAGCACAGATACGCAGTATTTT.

This chain joins TRBV14 and TRBJ2-7; D is possibly TRBD1 or TRBD2 (5 bases each). V was clipped by 4 bases and J by 2 bases, with 15 bases between them. Looked up from germline, CDR1 is SGHDN and CDR2 is FVKESK. The CDR3 extends over 15 amino acids. The CDR3 nucleotides read TGTGCCAGCAGCCCAAGATCAGGGACGGCCTACGAGCAGTACTTC. Encoded protein: CASSPRSGTAYEQYF.

The CDR3 DNA is TGTGCCAGCAGTTACATGAGCGGCTCCTACAATGAGCAGTTCTTC. Its protein is CASSYMSGSYNEQFF. The chain recombines TRBV6-5 with TRBJ2-1, with D perhaps TRBD2 (5 bases). Germline CDR1 and CDR2: MNHEY and SVGAGI. The length of the CDR3 is 15 residues. V lost 2 bases to trimming and J lost 0 bases, with 8 bases between them.

J is TRBJ1-2 and V is TRBV27; unclear D gene. V lost 4 bases and J lost 2, with 20 bases in between. The CDR3 is made up of 17 amino acids. CDR1 is MNHEY, CDR2 SMNVEV, per germline (reference sequence). Written as DNA, the CDR3 is TGTGCCAGCAGTTCTCGGACTGATCACGGTCTAAACTATGGCTACACCTTC. Amino acids: CASSSRTDHGLNYGYTF.

In the case of this clone: Other DNA sequences in the same sample also yield this CDR3. The chain couples TRBV5-6 to TRBJ2-7; 7 nucleotides line up with TRBD2. Germline CDR1 reads SGHDT; CDR2 reads YYEEEE. After removal of 4 bases from V and 0 bases from J, the junction contained 4 bases not matched to a gene. This CDR3 has 14 amino acids. The CDR3 DNA is TGTGCCAGCAGCCTGGGGGGGAGCTCCTACGAGCAGTACTTC. As protein: CASSLGGSSYEQYF.

The CDR3 bases are TGTGCCAGCAGCTTAGATCCAGGAGGCACAGATACGCAGTATTTT. It encodes CASSLDPGGTDTQYF. The rearrangement links TRBV7-8 to TRBJ2-3; D gene uncertain. CDR3 length: 15 amino acids. Germline-derived CDR1 and CDR2 are SGHVS and FQNEAQ. V dropped 1 base and J dropped 1 base, with 9 bases sitting between them.

V gene TRBV7-2 combines with J gene TRBJ2-7, with D unresolved. Germline CDR1 is SGHTA and CDR2 is FQGNSA. The CDR3 spans 13 residues. The ends were cut back, 0 bases at V and 9 bases at J, with 12 bases in the middle. The CDR3 sequence: CASSLASSIWQYF. In DNA, the CDR3 is TGTGCCAGCAGCTTAGCGTCTTCAATTTGGCAGTACTTC.

This sequence joins TRBV28 and TRBJ2-7; D might be TRBD1 or TRBD2, each matching 6 bases. Looked up from germline, CDR1 is MDHEN and CDR2 is SYDVKM. V gave up 7 bases and J gave up 3 bases, with 22 bases separating them. The CDR3 is 16 amino acids. CDR3 in amino acids: CASTLGGGGWDYEQYF. The CDR3 nucleotides are TGTGCCAGCACCCTAGGCGGAGGGGGTTGGGACTACGAGCAGTACTTC.

The chain joins TRBV9 to TRBJ2-1; D might be TRBD2 (6 bases). Germline loops: CDR1 SGDLS, CDR2 YYNGEE. The germline V and J ends were trimmed by 2 bases and 5 bases, with 11 bases remaining between them. There are 14 residues in the CDR3. The CDR3 region has the DNA TGTGCCAGCAGCGTTGCGGGAAGCAACAATGAGCAGTTCTTC. Translated: CASSVAGSNNEQFF. Full variable domain (remainder filled in from reference TRBV9 and TRBJ2-1): DSGVTQTPKHLITATGQRVTLRCSPRSGDLSVYWYQQSLDQGLQFLIQYYNGEERAKGNILERFSAQQFPDLHSELNLSSLELGDSALYFCASSVAGSNNEQFFGPGTRLTVL.

This chain uses TRBV11-2 with TRBJ1-5, with D possibly matching TRBD1 (6 bases). The V end lost 3 bases, the J end lost 6 bases, and 12 bases lay between the germline ends. The length of the CDR3 is 14 residues. CDR1 and CDR2 from the germline V gene are SGHAT and FQNNGV. The CDR3 is CASSFSGGGQPQHF. The CDR3 DNA reads TGTGCCAGCAGCTTTTCCGGAGGGGGTCAGCCCCAGCATTTT.

Points on this clone: Different DNA sequences within this sample yield the same CDR3. The chain couples TRBV5-1 to TRBJ2-1; D is ambiguous. The CDR3 extends over 13 amino acids. Per the germline V gene, CDR1 is SGHRS and CDR2 is YFSETQ. The V and J ends lost 4 bases and 4 bases respectively, with 9 bases between them. CDR3 sequence reads: CASSLLGYNEQFF. As DNA, the CDR3 is TGCGCCAGCAGCCTGTTAGGATACAATGAGCAGTTCTTC.

The gene calls are TRBV5-1 and TRBJ2-1; 13 bases are a match to TRBD2. V lost 2 bases and J lost 5; bases outside the gene matches: 7. This CDR3 region has 17 residues. Per the germline V gene, CDR1 is SGHRS and CDR2 is YFSETQ. The CDR3 here is CASSLGLAGEIDNEQFF. The CDR3 DNA reads TGCGCCAGCAGCTTAGGACTAGCGGGAGAAATCGACAATGAGCAGTTCTTC. The full variable domain, rest sourced from reference TRBV5-1 and TRBJ2-1, is KAGVTQTPRYLIKTRGQQVTLSCSPISGHRSVSWYQQTPGQGLQFLFEYFSETQRNKGNFPGRFSGRQFSNSRSEMNVSTLELGDSALYLCASSLGLAGEIDNEQFFGPGTRLTVL.